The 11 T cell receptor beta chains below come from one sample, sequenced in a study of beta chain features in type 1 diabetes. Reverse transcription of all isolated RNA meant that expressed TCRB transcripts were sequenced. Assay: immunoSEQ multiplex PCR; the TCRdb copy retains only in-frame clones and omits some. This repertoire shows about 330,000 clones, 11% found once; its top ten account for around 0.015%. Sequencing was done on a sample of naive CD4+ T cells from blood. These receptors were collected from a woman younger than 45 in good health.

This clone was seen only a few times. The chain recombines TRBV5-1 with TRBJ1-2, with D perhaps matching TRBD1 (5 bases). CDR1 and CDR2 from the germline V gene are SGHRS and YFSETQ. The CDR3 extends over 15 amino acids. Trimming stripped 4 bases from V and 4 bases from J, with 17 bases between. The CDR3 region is CASSLRGAGSYGYTF. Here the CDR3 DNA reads TGCGCCAGCAGCCTGAGGGGCGCCGGGAGCTATGGCTACACCTTC.

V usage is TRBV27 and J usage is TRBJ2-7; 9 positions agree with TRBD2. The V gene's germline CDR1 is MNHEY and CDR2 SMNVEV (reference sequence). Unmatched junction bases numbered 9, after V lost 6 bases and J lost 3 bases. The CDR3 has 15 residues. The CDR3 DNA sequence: TGTGCCAGCAGCCCTCGGGGACTAGCTGACTACGAGCAGTACTTC. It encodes CASSPRGLADYEQYF.

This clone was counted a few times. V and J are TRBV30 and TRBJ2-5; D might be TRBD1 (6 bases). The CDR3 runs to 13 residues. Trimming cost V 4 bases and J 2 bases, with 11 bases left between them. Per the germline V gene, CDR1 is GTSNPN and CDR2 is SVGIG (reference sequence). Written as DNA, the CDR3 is TGTGCCTGGATTAGGGACATGCAAGAGACCCAGTACTTC. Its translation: CAWIRDMQETQYF.

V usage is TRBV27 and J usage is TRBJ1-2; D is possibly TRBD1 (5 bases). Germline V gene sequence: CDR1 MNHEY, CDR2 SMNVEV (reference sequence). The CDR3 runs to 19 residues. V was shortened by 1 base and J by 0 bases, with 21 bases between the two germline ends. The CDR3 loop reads CASSLWSSSKGRTNYGYTF. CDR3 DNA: TGTGCCAGCAGTTTATGGTCCAGCTCGAAGGGGCGCACTAACTATGGCTACACCTTC.

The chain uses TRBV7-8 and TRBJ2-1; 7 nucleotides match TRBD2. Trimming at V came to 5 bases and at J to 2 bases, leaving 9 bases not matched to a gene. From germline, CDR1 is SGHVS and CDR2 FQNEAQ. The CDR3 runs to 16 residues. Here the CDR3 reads CASSVRSGAAYNEQFF. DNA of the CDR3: TGTGCCAGCAGCGTACGAAGCGGGGCAGCCTACAATGAGCAGTTCTTC. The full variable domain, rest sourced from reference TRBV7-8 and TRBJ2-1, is GAGVSQSPRYKVAKRGQDVALRCDPISGHVSLFWYQQALGQGPEFLTYFQNEAQLDKSGLPSDRFFAERPEGSVSTLKIQRTQQEDSAVYLCASSVRSGAAYNEQFFGPGTRLTVL.

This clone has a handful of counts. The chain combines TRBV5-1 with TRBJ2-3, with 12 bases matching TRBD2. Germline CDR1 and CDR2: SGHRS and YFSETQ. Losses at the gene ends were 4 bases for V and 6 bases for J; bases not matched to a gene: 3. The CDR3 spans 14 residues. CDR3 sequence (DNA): TGCGCCAGCAGCCCCGGGACTAGCGGGGATACGCAGTATTTT. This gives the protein CASSPGTSGDTQYF.

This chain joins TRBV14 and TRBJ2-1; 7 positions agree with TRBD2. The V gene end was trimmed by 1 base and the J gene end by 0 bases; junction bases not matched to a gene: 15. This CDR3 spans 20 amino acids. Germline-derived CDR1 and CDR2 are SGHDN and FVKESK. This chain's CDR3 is CASSQGIGAERGSSYNEQFF. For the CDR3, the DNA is TGTGCCAGCAGCCAAGGAATAGGAGCGGAGCGGGGAAGCTCCTACAATGAGCAGTTCTTC.

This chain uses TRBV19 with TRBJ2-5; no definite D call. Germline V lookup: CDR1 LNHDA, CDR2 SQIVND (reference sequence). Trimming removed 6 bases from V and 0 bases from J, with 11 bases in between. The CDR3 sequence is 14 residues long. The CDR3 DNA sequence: TGTGCCAGTAGAACATCCCCGTACCAAGAGACCCAGTACTTC. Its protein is CASRTSPYQETQYF.

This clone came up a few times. CDR3 region: CASRAGLATFYEQYF. CDR3 nucleotide sequence: TGTGCCAGCAGGGCGGGACTAGCAACCTTCTACGAGCAGTACTTC. The chain employs TRBV6-5 and TRBJ2-7; 9 bases fit TRBD2. V lost 6 bases, J lost 3 bases, and 9 bases stayed unmatched. Germline loops: CDR1 MNHEY, CDR2 SVGAGI. The CDR3 loop spans 15 amino acids.

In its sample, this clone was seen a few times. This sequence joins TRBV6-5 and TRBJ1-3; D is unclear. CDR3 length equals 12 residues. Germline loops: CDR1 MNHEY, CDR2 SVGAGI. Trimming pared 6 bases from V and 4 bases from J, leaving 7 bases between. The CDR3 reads CASSPTGNTIYF. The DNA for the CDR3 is TGTGCCAGCAGCCCGACAGGAAACACCATATATTTT.

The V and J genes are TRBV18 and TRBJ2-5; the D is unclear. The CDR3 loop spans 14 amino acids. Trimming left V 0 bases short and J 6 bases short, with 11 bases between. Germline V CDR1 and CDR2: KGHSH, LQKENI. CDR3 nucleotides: TGTGCCAGCTCACCACCGAGTTCCGATCAGACCCAGTACTTC. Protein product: CASSPPSSDQTQYF.